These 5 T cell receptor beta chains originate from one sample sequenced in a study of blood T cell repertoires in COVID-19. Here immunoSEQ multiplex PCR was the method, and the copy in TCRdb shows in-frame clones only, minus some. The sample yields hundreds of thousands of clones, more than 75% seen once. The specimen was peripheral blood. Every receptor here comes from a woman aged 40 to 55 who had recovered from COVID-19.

The CDR3 region is CASSFDRAMGNSPLHF. CDR3 nucleotides: TGTGCCAGCAGCTTCGACAGGGCAATGGGTAATTCACCCCTCCACTTT. This chain joins TRBV7-9 and TRBJ1-6; 7 bases are shared with TRBD1. The germline gives CDR1 SEHNR, CDR2 FQNEAQ (reference sequence). V gave up 3 bases and J gave up 6 bases; unmatched junction bases: 8. This CDR3 has 16 residues.

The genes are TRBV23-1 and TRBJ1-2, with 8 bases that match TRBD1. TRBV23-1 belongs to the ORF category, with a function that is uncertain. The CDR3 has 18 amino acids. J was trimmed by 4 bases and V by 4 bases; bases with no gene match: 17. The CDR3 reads CASSPIRDRGQGGYGYTF. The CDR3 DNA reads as TGCGCCAGCAGTCCCATTAGAGACAGGGGCCAGGGGGGCTATGGCTACACCTTC.

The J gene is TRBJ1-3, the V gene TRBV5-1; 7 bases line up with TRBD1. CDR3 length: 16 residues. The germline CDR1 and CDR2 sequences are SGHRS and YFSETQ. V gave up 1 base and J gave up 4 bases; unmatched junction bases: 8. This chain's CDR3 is CASSLTTGTVGNTIYF. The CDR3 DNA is TGCGCCAGCAGCTTGACCACCGGGACAGTCGGAAACACCATATATTTT.

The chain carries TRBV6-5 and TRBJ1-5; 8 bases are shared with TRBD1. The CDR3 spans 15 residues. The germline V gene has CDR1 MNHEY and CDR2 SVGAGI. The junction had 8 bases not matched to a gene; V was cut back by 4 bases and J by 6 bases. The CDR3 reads CASSSRTGLSQPQHF. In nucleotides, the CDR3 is TGTGCCAGCAGTTCCCGGACAGGGCTAAGTCAGCCCCAGCATTTT.

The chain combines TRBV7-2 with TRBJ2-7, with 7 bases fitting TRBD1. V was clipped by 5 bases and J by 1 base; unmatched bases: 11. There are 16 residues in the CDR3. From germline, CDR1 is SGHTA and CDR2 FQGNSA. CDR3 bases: TGTGCCAGCAGCCTTATGACAGGGCGCCTTTCCTACGAGCAGTACTTC. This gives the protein CASSLMTGRLSYEQYF.